The entry below describes one TCR beta chain. Its binding antigen is unknown. No much larger clonotype is one base removed from it; base qualities were not supplied. Unsorted PBMC libraries were generated from 2 million PBMCs stored in RNAlater at -80 °C until RNA extraction. The multiple sclerosis patients were enrolled in a US clinical protocol that evaluated disease progression with magnetic resonance imaging. PBMCs were separated from peripheral blood using Ficoll-Hypaque density gradient centrifugation and then cryopreserved in liquid nitrogen. The data stem from a study of neurological immune-mediated disorders (dated by TCRdb to between 2018 and 2021). Looking at the study overall: Among the roughly 35 multiple sclerosis patients, roughly 31 had relapsing-remitting MS and 3 had secondary progressive MS. Using UMI-based sequencing, the study compared peripheral blood TCR-beta repertoires from patients with HTLV-I-associated myelopathy (HAM/TSP), patients with multiple sclerosis, and healthy controls. Longitudinal samples, technical triplicates and paired sorted CD4+ and CD8+ T-cell subsets, alongside PBMC samples, were included among the approximately 99 TCR-beta libraries. Of the approximately 66 subjects in the cohort, about 14 were HAM/TSP patients, roughly 35 were multiple sclerosis patients, and around 20 were healthy controls.

cDNA was synthesized by template-switch 5'RACE using a primer with a 10-nucleotide random unique molecular identifier that tagged each TCR transcript. Every sequencing run covered 15-18 subjects and yielded more than 180 million TCR-beta sequences. The RNeasy kit was used for extraction of total RNA. The KAPA Real-time Library Amplification kit was used to amplify TCR-beta VDJ regions with primers targeting the TCR constant region and the 5'RACE anchor. Sample indexes and Illumina adaptors were added in a first PCR, and a second PCR then increased library yield. After Ampure bead purification, the roughly 650 bp TCR product was size-selected on a 2% E-gel SizeSelection system. Before pooling, library quality was checked on a Bioanalyzer, concentration was measured with Qubit, and libraries were quantified with the Kapa Library Quantification kit. An Illumina HiSeq 2500 was used to sequence the libraries paired-end at 2 x 150 bp. To increase sequence diversity, about 24-32% phiX was spiked into each library pool. On the authors' methods: The quality-filtered reads were processed with the UMI-based MiGEC pipeline, whose error correction step removed more than 80% of the raw TCR sequences. VDJ genes were aligned to IMGT germline references, and each clonotype was defined by a unique CDR3 amino acid sequence together with V-J genes. Clonal expansion, Shannon diversity and CDR3 relatedness were evaluated with VDJtools (CalcPairwiseDistances, ClusterSamples), while phylogenetic trees were built in CLCbio workbench. Clones with at least 8 unique UMIs were defined as expanded, with this threshold being based on coefficient-of-variation modelling across technical triplicates. TCRdb trimmed public reads at Q25 via fastp, called clones via MiXCR and kept in-frame beta chains. Every CDR3 protein is listed once, alongside the most common genes and DNA of its rows. The V and J calls and clone size are TCRdb's, not the authors'. The sample records tens of thousands of distinct CDR3 sequences, 3% to 4% of which are singletons. The top ten hold less than 2.5% of the sample.

Results the study describes overall, beyond this receptor: TCR clonal expansion was highest in HAM/TSP patients and lowest in MS patients, with MS patients falling below even healthy controls. Across subjects, expanded clones never shared an identical CDR3 amino acid sequence, which suggests that the TCR-beta repertoires in every group were private. No clinical or MRI features were associated with the MS cluster, and the authors said that larger cohorts are needed. Phylogenetic analysis grouped repertoires from 18 of 34 MS patients into a cluster of related CDR3 sequences, suggesting a possible repertoire-level signature.

As encoded in the germline V gene, CDR1 is LGHNA while CDR2 is YSLEER. Relative to germline, V is 1 base shorter and J is 7 bases shorter, with 13 bases between their ends. The CDR3 runs 14 residues from the cysteine to the phenylalanine. Here the CDR3 DNA is all that survives: 42 bases in frame from base 1. The specimen was PBMCs. This receptor was identified in a man under 40 with multiple sclerosis. The sequence joins TRBV4-3 to TRBJ1-2; the D gene lacks a confident call. The CDR3 loop reads CASSQVVSGFGYTF. The DNA reads as follows: TGCGCCAGCAGCCAAGTGGTTTCCGGCTTTGGCTACACCTTC.